A selection of T cell receptor beta chains follows, all from one sample in a study of blood T cells in healthy people across ages. TCRdb fed the 5' RACE reads into MiXCR, producing one record per CDR3 protein. The sample consists of about 780,000 distinct CDR3 sequences, more than 35% of them appearing once. Material: blood. These receptor sequences come from a man aged 80 or over in good health. Each CDR3 is given with its conserved first and last residue. A D gene is named only where the DNA matches it firmly. Only some rows state a clone size, as once, few, many or a class for expanded clones.

D gene: .; clone size: many; V gene: TRBV20-1; J gene: TRBJ2-5; CDR3 protein: CSASPSQETQYF; CDR3 DNA: TGCAGTGCTAGCCCTAGCCAAGAGACCCAGTACTTC
D gene: .; clone size: .; V gene: TRBV5-6; J gene: TRBJ2-4; CDR3 protein: CASSLSSPLTGGNIQYF; CDR3 DNA: TGTGCCAGCAGCTTGTCCAGTCCGCTCACCGGAGGAAACATTCAGTACTTC
D gene: TRBD2; clone size: .; V gene: TRBV7-2; J gene: TRBJ2-7; CDR3 protein: CASSLPRTSGIAYEQYF; CDR3 DNA: TGTGCCAGCAGCTTACCCCGGACTAGCGGGATAGCCTACGAGCAGTACTTC
D gene: .; clone size: .; V gene: TRBV7-2; J gene: TRBJ2-3; CDR3 protein: CASSFPTGFNTDTQYF; CDR3 DNA: TGTGCCAGCAGCTTCCCGACGGGCTTCAACACAGATACGCAGTATTTT
D gene: TRBD1; clone size: .; V gene: TRBV20-1; J gene: TRBJ2-5; CDR3 protein: CSARFGTGLLGTQYF; CDR3 DNA: TGCAGTGCTAGATTCGGGACAGGTCTTTTAGGGACCCAGTACTTC
D gene: TRBD1; clone size: .; V gene: TRBV6-6; J gene: TRBJ1-2; CDR3 protein: CASSSPGQRNYGYTF; CDR3 DNA: TGTGCCAGCAGTTCGCCGGGACAGCGTAACTATGGCTACACCTTC
D gene: TRBD2; clone size: many; V gene: TRBV7-3; J gene: TRBJ2-3; CDR3 protein: CASSPGTSGRDTQYF; CDR3 DNA: TGTGCCAGCAGCCCTGGGACTAGCGGGAGAGATACGCAGTATTTT
D gene: .; clone size: few; V gene: TRBV12-3/TRBV12-4; J gene: TRBJ2-7; CDR3 protein: CASSFNGGREQYF; CDR3 DNA: TGTGCCAGCAGTTTTAACGGGGGTAGGGAGCAGTACTTC
D gene: TRBD2; clone size: many; V gene: TRBV10-1; J gene: TRBJ2-7; CDR3 protein: CASSLGTSGNYEQYF; CDR3 DNA: TGTGCCAGCAGCCTCGGGACTAGCGGGAACTACGAGCAGTACTTC
D gene: .; clone size: few; V gene: TRBV5-1; J gene: TRBJ2-3; CDR3 protein: CASSSLTGSTDTQYF; CDR3 DNA: TGCGCCAGCAGCTCGTTGACTGGATCCACAGATACGCAGTATTTT
D gene: TRBD2; clone size: .; V gene: TRBV20-1; J gene: TRBJ2-1; CDR3 protein: CSALQLAGGDEQFF; CDR3 DNA: TGCAGTGCGCTTCAACTAGCGGGGGGAGATGAGCAGTTCTTC
D gene: .; clone size: .; V gene: TRBV15; J gene: TRBJ1-1; CDR3 protein: CATSRDFSGDTEAFF; CDR3 DNA: TGTGCCACCAGCAGAGATTTTTCAGGGGACACTGAAGCTTTCTTT
D gene: TRBD1; clone size: .; V gene: TRBV4-2; J gene: TRBJ2-5; CDR3 protein: CASSQEDRDQETQYF; CDR3 DNA: TGTGCCAGCAGCCAAGAGGACAGGGATCAAGAGACCCAGTACTTC
D gene: TRBD2; clone size: few; V gene: TRBV3-1; J gene: TRBJ2-3; CDR3 protein: CASSRQLAGVSTDTQYF; CDR3 DNA: TGTGCCAGCAGCCGACAACTAGCGGGAGTAAGTACAGATACGCAGTATTTT
D gene: .; clone size: once; V gene: TRBV20-1; J gene: TRBJ2-1; CDR3 protein: CSAIFAGSHAYNERFF; CDR3 DNA: TGCAGTGCTATCTTCGCCGGGAGTCACGCCTACAATGAGCGGTTCTTC
D gene: TRBD1; clone size: .; V gene: TRBV7-9; J gene: TRBJ2-7; CDR3 protein: CASSQATGKEQYF; CDR3 DNA: TGTGCCAGCAGCCAAGCGACAGGGAAGGAGCAGTACTTC
D gene: .; clone size: .; V gene: TRBV29-1; J gene: TRBJ2-7; CDR3 protein: CSGRTVSYEQYF; CDR3 DNA: TGCAGCGGAAGGACGGTTTCCTACGAGCAGTACTTC
D gene: .; clone size: .; V gene: TRBV6-1; J gene: TRBJ2-7; CDR3 protein: CASSGSVTYEQYF; CDR3 DNA: TGTGCCAGCAGTGGATCGGTTACCTACGAGCAGTACTTC
D gene: .; clone size: few; V gene: TRBV7-2; J gene: TRBJ2-5; CDR3 protein: CASSFRDFGETQYF; CDR3 DNA: TGTGCCAGCAGCTTCCGGGACTTTGGGGAGACCCAGTACTTC
D gene: .; clone size: .; V gene: TRBV20-1; J gene: TRBJ2-1; CDR3 protein: CSASDHPHLVYLSYNEQFF; CDR3 DNA: TGCAGTGCTAGTGACCACCCTCACCTCGTCTACCTCTCCTACAATGAGCAGTTCTTC
D gene: .; clone size: .; V gene: TRBV28; J gene: TRBJ1-1; CDR3 protein: CASSLGDRTEAFF; CDR3 DNA: TGTGCCAGCAGCCTAGGTGATCGGACTGAAGCTTTCTTT